One T cell receptor (beta chain) is described in this entry. No antigen is known for it. Per-base qualities were not stored, and no clone one base away is much larger. The collaborating institutions used their own protocols to collect whole blood in K2EDTA tubes. For TCRbeta analysis, collaborators shipped samples in one of three forms: frozen whole blood, isolated PBMCs, or DNA extracted from either of those sample types. The data originate from a study of blood T cell repertoires in COVID-19 (TCRdb year 2020). As for the study more broadly: Collaborator samples came from the United States, Italy and Spain and covered acute and convalescent phases of COVID-19. The prospective study material was composed of cDNA or gDNA derived from T cells, B-cell-depleted T cells, or PBMCs. Subjects who had been exposed to COVID-19, were actively infected with it, or had recovered from it provided the deeply sampled blood TCRbeta repertoires that made up the dataset. The repertoires were released in a freely available public database intended as a resource for research on the immune response to SARS-CoV-2. The samples were drawn from the first 160 participants of the ongoing ImmuneRACE study and from 1,200 or so subjects provided by 6 global collaborators. Nearly every sample came with metadata listing a de-identified subject ID, COVID-19 status, age in years and sex. Where HLA class I and class II types were available, the types were taken from metadata supplied by the sample provider, not from assay-based typing. General conclusions and limits of the study: The quantity of clinical and demographic metadata differed by source and by participant and was supplied without curation.

TCRbeta CDR3 regions were amplified from genomic DNA by means of the immunoSEQ Assay, a bias-controlled multiplex PCR. From the authors' description of their analysis: Within the assay, amplification of reference gene primers was used to estimate how many nucleated cells each sample contained. To quantify the absolute abundance of each unique TCRbeta CDR3 rearrangement, sequence reads were collapsed and filtered. For each sample, productive Simpson clonality was calculated as the square root of Simpson's diversity index over productive rearrangements. Sourced from immuneACCESS, this table was stored by TCRdb with only in-frame sequences that have V and J called. A share of the clones is absent; for the studies checked, an unresolved V gene accounts for under half, and the remainder has no known explanation. That table furnishes V, J and clone size, whereas the DNA furnished D and trimming. This sample has about 130,000 clones in its table, and 84% of those were observed once. The leading ten clones occupy 44% of the sample.

Relative to germline, V is 5 bases shorter and J is 9 bases shorter, with 16 bases between their ends. Inclusive of the bounding cysteine and phenylalanine, the CDR3 is 13 residues long. Only the CDR3 DNA stays, 39 bases, in frame from base 1. The sample consisted of peripheral blood. The TCR was taken from a human donor in a cohort sampled during active COVID-19. The chain is made from TRBV12-3 or TRBV12-4 and TRBJ1-1; no D gene is confidently identified. The nucleotide sequence is TGTGCCAGCAGTCTTGACCTATTCGGGAAAGCTTTCTTT. It translates as CASSLDLFGKAFF.